These 17 T cell receptor beta chains originate from one sample sequenced in a study of blood T cells in healthy people across ages. For the second PCR, which ran for roughly 6 to 12 cycles, a sample-barcoded 5' primer and a J-beta primer mix were used. TCRdb redid the calling of the 5' RACE reads with MiXCR, one entry per CDR3 protein. The profile shows fewer than 2,000,000 distinct CDR3 sequences, 30% to 40% of them singletons. Sequenced material: blood. These receptors were collected from a woman aged 25 to 39 in good health.

The V call is TRBV28, the J call TRBJ2-5, with 9 nucleotides matching TRBD1. Judging by the DNA end, TRBJ2-7 fits better; the J call may be wrong. The CDR3 has 15 residues. The germline V gene encodes CDR1 MDHEN and CDR2 SYDVKM. The CDR3 reads CASSLAGQGMYEQYF. The CDR3 coding sequence is TGTGCCAGCAGTTTAGCGGGACAGGGAATGTACGAGCAGTACTTC.

J is TRBJ2-5 and V is TRBV7-9, with 9 positions matching TRBD1. V gave up 3 bases and J gave up 5 bases; unmatched junction bases: 10. Germline values: CDR1 SEHNR, CDR2 FQNEAQ (reference sequence). CDR3 size: 16 residues. The CDR3 reads CASSFPGQGDWETQYF. The CDR3 region has the DNA TGTGCCAGCAGCTTCCCGGGACAGGGTGATTGGGAGACCCAGTACTTC.

There are a few counts of this clonotype. One junction end disagrees with the germline gene, perhaps due to a read error. This rearrangement joins TRBV10-3 to TRBJ2-3; unclear D gene. This CDR3 region has 14 residues. Germline V gene sequence: CDR1 ENHRY, CDR2 SYGVKD. The CDR3 nucleotides read TGTGCCATCAGGGATCACTTAGCCACAGATACGCGGTATTTT. Amino acids: CAIRDHLATDTRYF.

This clonotype was counted a few times. The chain has TRBV3-1 and TRBJ2-2; TRBD2 might be the D (6 bases). The germline V gene has CDR1 LGHDT and CDR2 YNNKEL (reference sequence). The germline V and J ends were trimmed by 2 bases and 4 bases, with 11 bases remaining between them. There are 15 residues in the CDR3. The CDR3 spells CASSQRRGITGELFF. CDR3 nucleotides: TGTGCCAGCAGCCAACGGCGGGGAATCACCGGGGAGCTGTTTTTT.

This clonotype was detected only a few times. One end of the junction does not line up with germline, which may come from a read error. The chain links TRBV7-6 to TRBJ2-3, with TRBD1 identical over 8 bases. This CDR3 comprises 18 residues. From germline, CDR1 is SGHVS and CDR2 FNYEAQ. The CDR3 DNA reads as TGTGTCAGCAGCTTAACCCGTGGGCAGGGGGCGCAGACAGATACGCAGTATTTT. Amino acid sequence: CVSSLTRGQGAQTDTQYF.

The V and J genes are TRBV6-1 and TRBJ1-2, with D possibly being TRBD1 (5 bases). The CDR3 sequence is 15 residues long. Trimming cost V 6 bases and J 0 bases, with 14 bases left between them. Germline assignment: CDR1 MNHNS and CDR2 SASEGT. CDR3 sequence (DNA): TGTGCCAGCAGCGAACAGGTCTTTGCTAACTATGGCTACACCTTC. This gives the protein CASSEQVFANYGYTF.

This clonotype has at least ten counts. V and J are TRBV6-5 and TRBJ2-1; 7 bases map to TRBD1. With V trimmed by 7 bases and J by 5 bases, 8 bases remained unmatched. Germline CDR1 and CDR2: MNHEY and SVGAGI. The CDR3 spans 14 residues. In DNA, the CDR3 is TGTGCCAGCATGGAGGACAGGCGGCACAATGAGCAGTTCTTC. Protein sequence: CASMEDRRHNEQFF.

This clonotype was counted only a few times. V gene TRBV12-3 or TRBV12-4 combines with J gene TRBJ2-7; the match to TRBD2 covers 11 bases. The CDR3 length is 13 residues. With 9 bases clipped from V and 3 bases from J, the junction kept 4 bases outside the gene matches. The CDR3 protein is CARHGTSGYEQYF. The CDR3, as DNA: TGTGCCAGACACGGGACTAGCGGCTACGAGCAGTACTTC.

About this clonotype itself: A read error may produce the germline difference seen at one junction end. The gene calls are TRBV6-5 and TRBJ1-5; 7 nucleotides match TRBD1. The CDR3 extends over 14 amino acids. Germline assignment: CDR1 MNHEY and CDR2 SVGAGI. CDR3 coding DNA: TGTGCCAGCAGTTCCGGACAGGCACGCCAGCCTCAGCATTTT. Translation: CASSSGQARQPQHF.

This clonotype was detected only a few times. This chain joins TRBV4-2 and TRBJ2-5; possible D gene TRBD1, 6 bases. Germline CDR1 LGHNA, CDR2 YNFKEQ. V shed 4 bases and J shed 5 bases, with 11 bases lying between them. The CDR3 covers 13 residues. The CDR3 nucleotides read TGTGCCAGCAGCCCGGGACACTCCGAGACCCAGTACTTC. It translates to CASSPGHSETQYF.

The V and J genes are TRBV7-3 and TRBJ2-5; weak D call: TRBD1 (6 bases). The V gene's germline CDR1 is SGHTA and CDR2 FQGTGA. This CDR3 contains 13 residues. Trimming removed 5 bases from V and 11 bases from J, with 18 bases in between. The CDR3 here is CASSALGAGEQYF. The CDR3 DNA sequence: TGTGCCAGCAGCGCCCTGGGGGCAGGGGAGCAGTACTTC.

With regard to this clonotype: Germline is not matched at one junction end, which may reflect a read error. CDR3 region: CAGSLGSGGLNEQFF. CDR3 coding DNA: TGCGCCGGCAGCTTAGGTAGCGGGGGGCTGAATGAGCAGTTCTTC. The rearrangement uses TRBV5-1 and TRBJ2-1; the match to TRBD2 covers 10 bases. The CDR3 is 15 residues long. Germline V gene lookup returns CDR1 SGHRS and CDR2 YFSETQ.

This rearrangement joins TRBV7-8 to TRBJ2-3; TRBD2 agrees at 9 bases. There are 16 residues in the CDR3. V gave up 5 bases and J gave up 7 bases; unmatched junction bases: 13. In germline, CDR1 is SGHVS, CDR2 FQNEAQ. CDR3 nucleotide sequence: TGTGCCAGCAGCCTTGTTGTAGGACTAGCGAGTCATACGCAGTATTTT. Translating gives CASSLVVGLASHTQYF.

This clonotype was counted a few times. The genes are TRBV6-1 and TRBJ2-7, with TRBD1 identical over 9 bases. The CDR3 sequence is 16 residues long. Germline lookup yields CDR1 MNHNS and CDR2 SASEGT. The trim removed 3 bases at V and 4 bases at J, leaving 10 bases unmatched. Here the CDR3 DNA reads TGTGCCAGCAGTGAGCGGTCGGACAGGGGAAGTTACGAGCAGTACTTC. It specifies CASSERSDRGSYEQYF.

The chain couples TRBV6-5 to TRBJ2-7; 8 bases match TRBD1. With V trimmed by 2 bases and J by 0 bases, 9 bases remained unmatched. Germline loops: CDR1 MNHEY, CDR2 SVGAGI. CDR3 size: 17 residues. This chain's CDR3 is CASSYATTGVSSYEQYF. CDR3 in DNA: TGTGCCAGCAGTTACGCTACGACAGGGGTTAGCTCCTACGAGCAGTACTTC.

This clonotype was observed a few times. CDR3 sequence reads: CSAGSPLIGAEQFF. CDR3 sequence (DNA): TGCAGTGCGGGGAGCCCCTTAATAGGGGCTGAGCAGTTCTTC. This chain joins TRBV20-1 and TRBJ2-1; D is perhaps TRBD1 or TRBD2 (5 bases each). Germline assignment: CDR1 DFQATT and CDR2 SNEGSKA (reference sequence). There are 14 residues in the CDR3. V was cut by 6 bases and J by 9 bases, with 21 bases left in between.

Concerning this clonotype: Sequence at one end of the junction differs from germline and may be a read error. This sequence joins TRBV9 and TRBJ2-1; TRBD2 matches 13 bases. The CDR3 covers 15 residues. The V gene's germline CDR1 is SGDLS and CDR2 YYNGEE. In nucleotides, the CDR3 is TGTGCCGGCAGCGAGACTAGCGGGGGGTCCGATGAGCAGTTCTTC. It yields the protein CAGSETSGGSDEQFF.